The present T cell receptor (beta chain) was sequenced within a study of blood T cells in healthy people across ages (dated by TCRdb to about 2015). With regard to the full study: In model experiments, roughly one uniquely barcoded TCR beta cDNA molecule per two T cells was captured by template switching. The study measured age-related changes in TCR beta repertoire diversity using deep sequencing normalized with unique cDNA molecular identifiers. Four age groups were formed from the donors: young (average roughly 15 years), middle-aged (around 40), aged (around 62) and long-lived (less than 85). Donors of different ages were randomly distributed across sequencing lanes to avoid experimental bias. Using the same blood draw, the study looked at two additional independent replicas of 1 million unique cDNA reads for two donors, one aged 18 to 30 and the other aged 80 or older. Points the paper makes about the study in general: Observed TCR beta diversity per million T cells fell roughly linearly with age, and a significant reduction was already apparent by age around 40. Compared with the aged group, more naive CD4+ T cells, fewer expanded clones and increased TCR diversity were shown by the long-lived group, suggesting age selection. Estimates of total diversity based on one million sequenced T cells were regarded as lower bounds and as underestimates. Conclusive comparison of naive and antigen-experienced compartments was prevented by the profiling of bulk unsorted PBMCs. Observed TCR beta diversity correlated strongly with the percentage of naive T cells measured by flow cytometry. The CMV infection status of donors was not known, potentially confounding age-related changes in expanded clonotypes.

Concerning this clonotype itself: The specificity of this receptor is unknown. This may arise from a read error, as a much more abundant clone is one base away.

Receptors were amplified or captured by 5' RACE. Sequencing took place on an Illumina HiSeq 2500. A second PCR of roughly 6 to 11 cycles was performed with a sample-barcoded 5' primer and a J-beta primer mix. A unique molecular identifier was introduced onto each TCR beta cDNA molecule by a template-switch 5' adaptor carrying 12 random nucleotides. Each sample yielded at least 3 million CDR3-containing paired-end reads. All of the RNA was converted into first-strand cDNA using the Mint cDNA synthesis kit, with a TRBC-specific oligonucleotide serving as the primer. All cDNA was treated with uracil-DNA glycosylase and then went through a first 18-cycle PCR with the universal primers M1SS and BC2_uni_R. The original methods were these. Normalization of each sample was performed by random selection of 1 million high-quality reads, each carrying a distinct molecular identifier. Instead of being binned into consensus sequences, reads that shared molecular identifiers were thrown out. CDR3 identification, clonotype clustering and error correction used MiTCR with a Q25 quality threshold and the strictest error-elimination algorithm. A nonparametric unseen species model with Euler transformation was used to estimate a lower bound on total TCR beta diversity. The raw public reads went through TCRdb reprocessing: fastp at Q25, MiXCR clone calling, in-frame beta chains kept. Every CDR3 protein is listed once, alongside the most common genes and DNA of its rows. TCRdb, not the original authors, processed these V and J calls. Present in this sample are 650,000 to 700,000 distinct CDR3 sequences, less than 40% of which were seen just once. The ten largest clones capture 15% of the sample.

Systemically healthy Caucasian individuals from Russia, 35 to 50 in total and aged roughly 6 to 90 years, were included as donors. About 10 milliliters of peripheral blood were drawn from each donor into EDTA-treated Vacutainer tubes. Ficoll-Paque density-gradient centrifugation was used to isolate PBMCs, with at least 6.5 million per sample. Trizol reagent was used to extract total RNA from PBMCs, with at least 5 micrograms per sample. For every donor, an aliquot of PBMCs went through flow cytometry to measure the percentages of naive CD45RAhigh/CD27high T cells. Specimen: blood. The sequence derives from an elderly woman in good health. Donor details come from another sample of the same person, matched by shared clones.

The CDR3 here reads CASSLVDAGYGYTF. The sequence in DNA is TGTGCCAGCAGCTTAGTCGACGCAGGCTATGGCTACACCTTC. Recombination connected TRBV11-2 to TRBJ1-2; the D gene is unclear. CDR1 SGHAT and CDR2 FQNNGV were looked up in the germline V gene. V is reduced by 1 base and J by 4 bases, leaving a spacing of 10 bases between them. Counted from cysteine to phenylalanine, this CDR3 has 14 amino acids. Only CDR3 DNA is held: 42 bases, read in frame from base 1.